This T cell receptor beta chain came from a study of T cell responses to AZD1222 COVID-19 vaccine. Findings and limits, study-wide: Baseline antibody screening turned up just a handful of seropositive AZD1222 recipients. Possibly, clonal diversity was underestimated; donors were largely white British and included more females. Repertoire collection took place solely once the T cell response had peaked. CD4 TCRs associated with vaccination spanned spike, dominating at 160-218 and 743-854.

The V and J ends lost 4 bases and 2 bases respectively, with 12 bases between them. Per the germline V gene, CDR1 is LNHDA and CDR2 is SQIVND (reference sequence). The CDR3 runs 14 residues. Profiled with immunoSEQ multiplex PCR; TCRdb holds only in-frame clones, not every one. Of about 150,000 clones in the sample, about 88% were seen once. About this clone: Its antigen is unknown.

This sequence originates from an adult in good health. Source: peripheral blood, taken on day 0 of AZD1222 vaccination. The gene calls are TRBV19 and TRBJ2-7; D gene unclear. CDR3 coding DNA: TGTGCCAGTAGTAAACTTAGCCCCCCCTACGAGCAGTACTTC. Translated, it gives CASSKLSPPYEQYF.